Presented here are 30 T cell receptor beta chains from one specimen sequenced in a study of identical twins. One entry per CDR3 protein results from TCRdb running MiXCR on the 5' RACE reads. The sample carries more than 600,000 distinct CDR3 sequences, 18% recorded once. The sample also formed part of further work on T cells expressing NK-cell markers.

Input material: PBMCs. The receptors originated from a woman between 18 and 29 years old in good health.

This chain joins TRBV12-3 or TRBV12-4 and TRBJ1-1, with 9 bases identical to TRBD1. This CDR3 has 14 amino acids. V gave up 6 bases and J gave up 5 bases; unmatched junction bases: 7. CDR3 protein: CASRWGQGGTEAFF. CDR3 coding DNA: TGTGCCAGCAGGTGGGGACAGGGTGGGACTGAAGCTTTCTTT.

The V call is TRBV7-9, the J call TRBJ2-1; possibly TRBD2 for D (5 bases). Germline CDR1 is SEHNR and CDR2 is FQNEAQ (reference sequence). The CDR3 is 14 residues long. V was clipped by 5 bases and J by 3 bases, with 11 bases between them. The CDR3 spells CASSQGRDYNEQFF. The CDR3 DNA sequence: TGTGCCAGCAGCCAAGGACGGGACTACAATGAGCAGTTCTTC.

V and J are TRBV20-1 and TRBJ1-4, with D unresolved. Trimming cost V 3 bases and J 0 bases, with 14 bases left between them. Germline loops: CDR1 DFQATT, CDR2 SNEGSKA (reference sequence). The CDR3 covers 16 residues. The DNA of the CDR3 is TGCAGTGCTAGGAGCAAGGGTATGGCAACTAATGAAAAACTGTTTTTT. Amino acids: CSARSKGMATNEKLFF.

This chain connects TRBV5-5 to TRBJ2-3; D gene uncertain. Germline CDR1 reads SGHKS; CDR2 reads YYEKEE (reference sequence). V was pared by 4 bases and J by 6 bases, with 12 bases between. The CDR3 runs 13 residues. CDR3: CASSVRPLDTQYF. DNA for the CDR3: TGTGCCAGCAGCGTTCGCCCGTTGGATACGCAGTATTTT.

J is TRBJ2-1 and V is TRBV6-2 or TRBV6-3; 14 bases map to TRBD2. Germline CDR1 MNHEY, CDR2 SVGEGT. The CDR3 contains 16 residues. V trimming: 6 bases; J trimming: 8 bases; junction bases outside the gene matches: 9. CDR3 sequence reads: CASRPAGTSGRYEQFF. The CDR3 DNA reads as TGTGCCAGCAGACCCGCCGGGACTAGCGGGAGATATGAGCAGTTCTTC.

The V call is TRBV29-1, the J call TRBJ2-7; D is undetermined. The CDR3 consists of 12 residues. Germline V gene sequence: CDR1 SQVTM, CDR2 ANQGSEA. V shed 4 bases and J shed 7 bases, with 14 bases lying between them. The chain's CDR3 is CSVVRSVGEQYF. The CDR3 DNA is TGCAGCGTTGTCAGGTCGGTTGGAGAGCAGTACTTC.

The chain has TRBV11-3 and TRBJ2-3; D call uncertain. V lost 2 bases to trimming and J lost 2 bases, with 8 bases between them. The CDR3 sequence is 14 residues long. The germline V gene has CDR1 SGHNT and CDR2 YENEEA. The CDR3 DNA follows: TGTGCCAGCAGCTTATACAGAATCACAGATACGCAGTATTTT. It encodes CASSLYRITDTQYF.

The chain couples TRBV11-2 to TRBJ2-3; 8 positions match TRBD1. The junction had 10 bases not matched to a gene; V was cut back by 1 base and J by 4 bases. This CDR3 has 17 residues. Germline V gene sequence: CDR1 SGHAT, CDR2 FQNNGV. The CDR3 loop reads CASSLGTGAGGADTQYF. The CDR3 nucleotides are TGTGCCAGCAGCTTAGGTACAGGGGCAGGGGGCGCAGATACGCAGTATTTT.

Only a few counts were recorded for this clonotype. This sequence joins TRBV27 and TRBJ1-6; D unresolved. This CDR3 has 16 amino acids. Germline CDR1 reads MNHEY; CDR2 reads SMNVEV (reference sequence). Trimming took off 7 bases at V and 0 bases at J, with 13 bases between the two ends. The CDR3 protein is CASTYLASSYNSPLHF. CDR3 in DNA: TGTGCCAGCACCTACCTCGCAAGCTCCTATAATTCACCCCTCCACTTT.

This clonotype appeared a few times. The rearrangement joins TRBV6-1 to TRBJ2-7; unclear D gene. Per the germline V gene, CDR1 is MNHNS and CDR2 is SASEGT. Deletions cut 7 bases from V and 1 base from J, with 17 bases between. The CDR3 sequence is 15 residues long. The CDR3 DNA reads TGTGCCAGCACCGCACGCATCCAGGCTTCCTACGAGCAGTACTTC. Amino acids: CASTARIQASYEQYF.

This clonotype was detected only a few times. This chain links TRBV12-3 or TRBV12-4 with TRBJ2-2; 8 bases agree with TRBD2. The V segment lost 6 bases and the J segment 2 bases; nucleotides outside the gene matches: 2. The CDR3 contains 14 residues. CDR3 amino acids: CASRAGANTGELFF. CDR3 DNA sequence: TGTGCCAGCAGAGCGGGGGCTAACACCGGGGAGCTGTTTTTT.

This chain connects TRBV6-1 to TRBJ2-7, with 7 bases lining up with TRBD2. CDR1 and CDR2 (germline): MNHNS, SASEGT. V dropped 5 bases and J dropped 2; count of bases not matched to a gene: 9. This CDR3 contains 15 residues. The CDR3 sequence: CASSQLTRGAYEQYF. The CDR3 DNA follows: TGTGCCAGCAGTCAACTCACCCGGGGGGCCTACGAGCAGTACTTC.

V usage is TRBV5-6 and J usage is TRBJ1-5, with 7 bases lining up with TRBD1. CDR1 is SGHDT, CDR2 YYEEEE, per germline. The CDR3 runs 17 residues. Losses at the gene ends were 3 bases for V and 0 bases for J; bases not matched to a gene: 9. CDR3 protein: CASSYRRQGYSNQPQHF. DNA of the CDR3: TGTGCCAGCAGCTACCGGAGACAGGGCTATAGCAATCAGCCCCAGCATTTT.

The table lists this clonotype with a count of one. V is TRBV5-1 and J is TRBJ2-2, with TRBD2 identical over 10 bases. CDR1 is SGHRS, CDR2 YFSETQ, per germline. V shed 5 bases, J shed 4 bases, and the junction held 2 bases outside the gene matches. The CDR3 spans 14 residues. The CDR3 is CASSSGGITGELFF. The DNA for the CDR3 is TGCGCCAGCAGTAGCGGGGGGATCACCGGGGAGCTGTTTTTT.

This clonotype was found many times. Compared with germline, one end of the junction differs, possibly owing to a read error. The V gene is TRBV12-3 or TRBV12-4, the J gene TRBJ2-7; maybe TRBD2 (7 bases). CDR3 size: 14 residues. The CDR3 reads CASSRTGGGYEQYF. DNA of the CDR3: TGCGCCAGCAGCCGTACGGGGGGCGGCTACGAGCAGTACTTC.

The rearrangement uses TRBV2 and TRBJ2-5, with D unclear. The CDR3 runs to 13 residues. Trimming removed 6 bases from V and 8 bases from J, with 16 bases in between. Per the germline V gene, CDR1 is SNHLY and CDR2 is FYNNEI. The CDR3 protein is CASSLSSLGTQYF. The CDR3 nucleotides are TGTGCCAGCAGCCTTTCAAGCCTAGGAACCCAGTACTTC.

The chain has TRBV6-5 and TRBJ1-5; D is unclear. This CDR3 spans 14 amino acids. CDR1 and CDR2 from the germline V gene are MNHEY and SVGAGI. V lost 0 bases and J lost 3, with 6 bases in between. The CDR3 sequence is CASSYSGLNQPQHF. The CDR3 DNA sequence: TGTGCCAGCAGTTACTCCGGCCTCAATCAGCCCCAGCATTTT.

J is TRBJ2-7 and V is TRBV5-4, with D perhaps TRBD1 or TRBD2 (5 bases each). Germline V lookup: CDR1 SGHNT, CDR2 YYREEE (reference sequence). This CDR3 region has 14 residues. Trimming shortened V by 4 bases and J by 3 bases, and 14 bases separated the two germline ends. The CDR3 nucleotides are TGTGCCAGCAGCCCGGGACGGACGAGCTACGAGCAGTACTTC. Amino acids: CASSPGRTSYEQYF. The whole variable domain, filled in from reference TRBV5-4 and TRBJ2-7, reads ETGVTQSPTHLIKTRGQQVTLRCSSQSGHNTVSWYQQALGQGPQFIFQYYREEENGRGNFPPRFSGLQFPNYSSELNVNALELDDSALYLCASSPGRTSYEQYFGPGTRLTVT.

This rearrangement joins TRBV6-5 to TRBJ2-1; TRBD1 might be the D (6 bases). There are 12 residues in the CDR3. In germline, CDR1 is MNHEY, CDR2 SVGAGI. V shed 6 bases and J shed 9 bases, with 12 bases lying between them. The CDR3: CASRRQEGEQFF. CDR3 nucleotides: TGTGCCAGCAGACGACAGGAAGGTGAGCAGTTCTTC.

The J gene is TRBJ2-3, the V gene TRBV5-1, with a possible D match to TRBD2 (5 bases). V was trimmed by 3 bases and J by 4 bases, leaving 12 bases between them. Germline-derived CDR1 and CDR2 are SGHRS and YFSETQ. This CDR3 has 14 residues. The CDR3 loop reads CASSYGLFADTQYF. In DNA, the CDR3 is TGCGCCAGCAGCTATGGACTGTTCGCAGATACGCAGTATTTT.

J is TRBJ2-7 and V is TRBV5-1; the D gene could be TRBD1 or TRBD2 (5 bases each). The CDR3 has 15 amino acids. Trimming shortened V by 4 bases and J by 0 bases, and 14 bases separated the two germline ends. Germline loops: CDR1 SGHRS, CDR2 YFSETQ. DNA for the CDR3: TGCGCCAGCAGCCCACGGGACGGAGTCTCCTACGAGCAGTACTTC. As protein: CASSPRDGVSYEQYF.

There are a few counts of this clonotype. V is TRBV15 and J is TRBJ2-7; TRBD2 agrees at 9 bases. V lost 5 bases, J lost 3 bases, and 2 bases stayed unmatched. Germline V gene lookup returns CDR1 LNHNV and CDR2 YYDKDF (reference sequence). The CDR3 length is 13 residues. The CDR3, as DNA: TGTGCCACCAGCCCGACTAGCGGCTACGAGCAGTACTTC. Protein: CATSPTSGYEQYF.

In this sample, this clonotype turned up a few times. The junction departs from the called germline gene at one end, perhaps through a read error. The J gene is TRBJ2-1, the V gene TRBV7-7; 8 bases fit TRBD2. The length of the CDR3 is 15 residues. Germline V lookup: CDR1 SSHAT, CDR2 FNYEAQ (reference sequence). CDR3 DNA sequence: TGTGCTAGCAGCTTAGCGGGACTAGAGCGCGATGAGCAGTTCTTC. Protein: CASSLAGLERDEQFF.

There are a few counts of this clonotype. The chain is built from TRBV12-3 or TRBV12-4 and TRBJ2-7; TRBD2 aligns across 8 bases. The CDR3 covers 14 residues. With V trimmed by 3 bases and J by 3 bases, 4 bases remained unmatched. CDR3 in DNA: TGTGCCAGCAGTTTCAAGCGGGGGTACTACGAGCAGTACTTC. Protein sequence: CASSFKRGYYEQYF.

The CDR3 DNA follows: TGCGCCAGCAGCTTGCACGGGGACAATGGGCCTGAAGCTTTCTTT. Residues: CASSLHGDNGPEAFF. This chain uses TRBV5-1 with TRBJ1-1; tentative D call: TRBD1 (6 bases). The CDR3 spans 15 residues. CDR1 is SGHRS and CDR2 is YFSETQ in the germline V gene. Trimming took 1 base from V and 6 from J, leaving 16 bases between them. Together with reference TRBV5-1 and TRBJ1-1, the CDR3 gives the full variable domain: KAGVTQTPRYLIKTRGQQVTLSCSPISGHRSVSWYQQTPGQGLQFLFEYFSETQRNKGNFPGRFSGRQFSNSRSEMNVSTLELGDSALYLCASSLHGDNGPEAFFGQGTRLTVV.

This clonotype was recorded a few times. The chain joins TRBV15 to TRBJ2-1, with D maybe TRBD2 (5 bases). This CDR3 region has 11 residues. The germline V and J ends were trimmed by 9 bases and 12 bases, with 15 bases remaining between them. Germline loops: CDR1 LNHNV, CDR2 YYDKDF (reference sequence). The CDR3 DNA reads TGTGCCACGGGCACCGGGATTCCGCAGTTCTTC. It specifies CATGTGIPQFF.

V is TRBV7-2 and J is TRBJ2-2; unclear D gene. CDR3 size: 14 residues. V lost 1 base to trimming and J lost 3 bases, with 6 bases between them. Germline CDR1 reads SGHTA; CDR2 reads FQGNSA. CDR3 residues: CASSLGSDTGELFF. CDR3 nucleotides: TGTGCCAGCAGCTTAGGATCCGACACCGGGGAGCTGTTTTTT.

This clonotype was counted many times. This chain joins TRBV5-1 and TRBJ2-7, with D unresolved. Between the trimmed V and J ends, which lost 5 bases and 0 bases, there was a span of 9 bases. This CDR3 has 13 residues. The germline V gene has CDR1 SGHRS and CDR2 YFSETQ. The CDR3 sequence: CASRPLTSYEQYF. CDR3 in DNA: TGCGCCAGCAGACCCCTGACCTCCTACGAGCAGTACTTC.

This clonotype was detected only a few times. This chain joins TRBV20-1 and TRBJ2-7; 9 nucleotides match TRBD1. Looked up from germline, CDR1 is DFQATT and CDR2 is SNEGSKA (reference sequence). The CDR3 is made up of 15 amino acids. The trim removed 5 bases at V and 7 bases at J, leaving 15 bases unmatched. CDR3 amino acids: CSALPGGTGYMEQYF. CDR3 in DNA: TGCAGTGCTCTTCCAGGGGGGACAGGGTATATGGAGCAGTACTTC.

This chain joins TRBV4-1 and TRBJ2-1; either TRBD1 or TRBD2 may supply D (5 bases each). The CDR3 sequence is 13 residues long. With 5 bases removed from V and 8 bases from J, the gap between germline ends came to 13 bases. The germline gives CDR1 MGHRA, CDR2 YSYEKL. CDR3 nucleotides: TGCGCCAGCAGCAAAAGCGAGGGGTATGAGCAGTTCTTC. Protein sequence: CASSKSEGYEQFF.